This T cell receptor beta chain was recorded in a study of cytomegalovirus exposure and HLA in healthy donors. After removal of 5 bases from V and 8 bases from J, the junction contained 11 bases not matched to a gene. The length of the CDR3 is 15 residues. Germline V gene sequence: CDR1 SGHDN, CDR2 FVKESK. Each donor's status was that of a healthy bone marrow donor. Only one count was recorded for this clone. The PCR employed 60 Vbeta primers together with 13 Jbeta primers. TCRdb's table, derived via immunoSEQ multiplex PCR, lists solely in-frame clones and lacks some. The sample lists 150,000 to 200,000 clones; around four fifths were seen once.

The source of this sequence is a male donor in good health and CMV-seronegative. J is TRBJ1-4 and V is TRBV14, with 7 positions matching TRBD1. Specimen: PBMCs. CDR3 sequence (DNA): TGTGCCAGCAGCTCAGGAGGAGGGGGCCACGAAAAACTGTTTTTT. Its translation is CASSSGGGGHEKLFF.